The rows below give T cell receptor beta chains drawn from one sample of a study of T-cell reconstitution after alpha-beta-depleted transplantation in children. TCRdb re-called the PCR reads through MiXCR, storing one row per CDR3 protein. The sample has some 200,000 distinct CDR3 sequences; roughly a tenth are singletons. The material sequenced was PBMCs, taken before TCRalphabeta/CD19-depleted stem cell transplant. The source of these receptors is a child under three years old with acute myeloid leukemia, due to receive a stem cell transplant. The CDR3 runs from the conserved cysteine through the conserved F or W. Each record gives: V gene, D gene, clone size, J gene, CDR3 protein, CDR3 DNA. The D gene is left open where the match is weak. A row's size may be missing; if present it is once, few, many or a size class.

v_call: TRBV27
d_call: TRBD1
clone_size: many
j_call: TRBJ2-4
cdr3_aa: CASSFGQGVGIQYF
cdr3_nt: TGTGCCAGCAGTTTCGGACAGGGGGTTGGCATTCAGTACTTC

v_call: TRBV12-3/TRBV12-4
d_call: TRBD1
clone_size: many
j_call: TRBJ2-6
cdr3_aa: CASSMTGPGSGANVLTF
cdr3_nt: TGTGCCAGCAGTATGACAGGGCCCGGCTCTGGGGCCAACGTCCTGACTTTC

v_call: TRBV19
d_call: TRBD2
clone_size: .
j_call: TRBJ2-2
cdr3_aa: CASAKSGGASTGELFF
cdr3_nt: TGTGCCAGCGCTAAAAGCGGGGGGGCCAGCACCGGGGAGCTGTTTTTT

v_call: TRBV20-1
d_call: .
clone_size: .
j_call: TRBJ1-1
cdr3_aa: CSARGGRRFTEAFF
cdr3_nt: TGCAGTGCTAGAGGGGGGAGGCGTTTTACTGAAGCTTTCTTT

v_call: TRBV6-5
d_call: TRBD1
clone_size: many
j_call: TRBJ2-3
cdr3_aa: CASSYLGDRGLPTPDTQYF
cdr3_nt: TGTGCCAGCAGTTATCTCGGGGACAGGGGGCTTCCTACTCCGGATACGCAGTATTTT

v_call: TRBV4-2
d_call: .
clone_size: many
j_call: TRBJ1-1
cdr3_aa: CASSQGGRVGTEAFF
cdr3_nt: TGTGCCAGCAGCCAAGGAGGGAGGGTAGGGACTGAAGCTTTCTTT

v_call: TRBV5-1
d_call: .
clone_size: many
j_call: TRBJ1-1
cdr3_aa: CASSLAFPGQPMNTEAFF
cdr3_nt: TGCGCCAGCAGCTTGGCCTTCCCGGGACAACCGATGAACACTGAAGCTTTCTTT

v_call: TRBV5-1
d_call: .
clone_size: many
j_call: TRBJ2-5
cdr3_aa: CASTGVGQETQYF
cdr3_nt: TGCGCCAGCACGGGGGTAGGACAAGAGACCCAGTACTTC

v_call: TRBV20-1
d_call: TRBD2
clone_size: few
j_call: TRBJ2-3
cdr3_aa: CSARDPTSSTDTQYF
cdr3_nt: TGCAGTGCTAGAGATCCGACTAGCTCCACAGATACGCAGTATTTT

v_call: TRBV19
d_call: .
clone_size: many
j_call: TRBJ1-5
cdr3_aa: CASSRRWSNQPQHF
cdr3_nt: TGTGCCAGTAGTCGACGTTGGAGCAATCAGCCCCAGCATTTT

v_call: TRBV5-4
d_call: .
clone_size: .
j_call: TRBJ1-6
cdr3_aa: CASGWASPLHF
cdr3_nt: TGTGCCAGCGGGTGGGCCTCACCCCTCCACTTT

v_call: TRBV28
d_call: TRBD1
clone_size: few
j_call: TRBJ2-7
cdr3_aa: CASRPGTDPYEQYF
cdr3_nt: TGTGCCAGCAGGCCCGGGACAGATCCCTACGAGCAGTACTTC

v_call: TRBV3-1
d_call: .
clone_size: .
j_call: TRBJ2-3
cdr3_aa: CASSQRGGMITDTQYF
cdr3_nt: TGTGCCAGCAGCCAAAGAGGTGGGATGATCACAGATACGCAGTATTTT

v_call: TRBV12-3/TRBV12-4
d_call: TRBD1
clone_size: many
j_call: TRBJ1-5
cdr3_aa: CASRTGGAGQPQHF
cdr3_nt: TGTGCCAGCAGGACAGGGGGCGCGGGTCAGCCCCAGCATTTT

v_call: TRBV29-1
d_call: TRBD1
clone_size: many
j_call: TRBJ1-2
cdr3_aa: CSADRGATF
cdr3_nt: TGCAGCGCCGACAGGGGCGCCACCTTC

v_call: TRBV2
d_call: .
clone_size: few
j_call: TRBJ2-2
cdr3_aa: CASSEAGEIGELFF
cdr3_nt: TGTGCCAGCAGTGAAGCGGGGGAAATCGGGGAGCTGTTTTTT

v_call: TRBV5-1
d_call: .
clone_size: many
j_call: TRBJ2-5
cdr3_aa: CASSFLATQETQYF
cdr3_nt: TGCGCCAGCAGCTTCCTAGCGACCCAAGAGACCCAGTACTTC

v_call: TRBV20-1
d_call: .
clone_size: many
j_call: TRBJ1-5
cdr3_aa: CSASPLRDHQPQHF
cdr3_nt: TGCAGTGCTAGCCCTTTGAGGGATCATCAGCCCCAGCATTTT

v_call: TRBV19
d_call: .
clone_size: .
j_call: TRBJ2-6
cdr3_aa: CASSMGRTGDVLTF
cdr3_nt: TGTGCCAGTAGTATGGGGCGCACTGGGGACGTCCTGACTTTC

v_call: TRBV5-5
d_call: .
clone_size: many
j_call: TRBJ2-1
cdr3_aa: CASNPELGVYNEQFF
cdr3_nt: TGTGCCAGCAACCCTGAGCTAGGGGTCTACAATGAGCAGTTCTTC

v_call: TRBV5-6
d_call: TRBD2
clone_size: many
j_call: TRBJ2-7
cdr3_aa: CASSPPGAGGSYEQYF
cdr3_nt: TGTGCCAGCAGCCCCCCAGGAGCGGGAGGCTCCTACGAGCAGTACTTC

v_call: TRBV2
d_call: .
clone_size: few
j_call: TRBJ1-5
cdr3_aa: CASSASDGGPQHF
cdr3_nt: TGTGCCAGCAGCGCCTCTGACGGTGGGCCCCAGCATTTT

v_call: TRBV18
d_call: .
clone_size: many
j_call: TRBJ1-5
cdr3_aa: CASSPGQLNQPQHF
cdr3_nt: TGTGCCAGCTCACCAGGACAGCTCAATCAGCCCCAGCATTTT

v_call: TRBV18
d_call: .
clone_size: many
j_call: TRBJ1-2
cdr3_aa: CASSPPHYGYTF
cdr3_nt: TGTGCCAGCTCACCACCGCACTATGGCTACACCTTC

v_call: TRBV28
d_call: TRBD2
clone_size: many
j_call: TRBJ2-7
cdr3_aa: CASSPQLGLAGSYEQYF
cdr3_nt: TGTGCCAGCAGTCCGCAACTGGGACTAGCGGGATCCTACGAGCAGTACTTC

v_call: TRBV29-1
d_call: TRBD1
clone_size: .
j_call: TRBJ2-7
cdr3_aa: CSVVGTDYEQYF
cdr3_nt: TGCAGCGTTGTGGGGACAGACTACGAGCAGTACTTC

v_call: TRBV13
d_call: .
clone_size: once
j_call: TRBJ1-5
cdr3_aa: CASSEINSNQPQHF
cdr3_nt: TGTGCCAGCAGTGAGATTAATAGCAATCAGCCCCAGCATTTT

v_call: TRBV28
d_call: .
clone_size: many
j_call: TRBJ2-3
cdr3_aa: CASSLWGSDTQYF
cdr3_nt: TGTGCCAGCAGTTTATGGGGGTCAGATACGCAGTATTTT

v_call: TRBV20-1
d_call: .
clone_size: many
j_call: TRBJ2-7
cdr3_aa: CSARGLDVVYEQYF
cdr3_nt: TGCAGTGCTAGAGGGCTAGACGTTGTCTACGAGCAGTACTTC

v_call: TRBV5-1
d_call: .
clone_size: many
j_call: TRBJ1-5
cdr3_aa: CASSFQGNQPQHF
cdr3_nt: TGCGCCAGCAGCTTCCAGGGCAATCAGCCCCAGCATTTT

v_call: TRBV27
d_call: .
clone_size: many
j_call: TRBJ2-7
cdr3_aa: CASSRRGSYEQYF
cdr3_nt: TGTGCCAGCAGTAGAAGAGGGTCCTACGAGCAGTACTTC

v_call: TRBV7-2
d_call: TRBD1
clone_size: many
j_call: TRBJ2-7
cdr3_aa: CASSDGTGVREQYF
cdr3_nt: TGTGCCAGCAGCGACGGGACAGGGGTCCGCGAGCAGTACTTC

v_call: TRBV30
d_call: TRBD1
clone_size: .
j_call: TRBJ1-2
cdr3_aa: CAWSVRGTGNGYTF
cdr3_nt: TGTGCCTGGAGTGTCCGCGGGACAGGGAATGGCTACACCTTC